The 2 T cell receptor beta chains below were found in one sample sequenced in a study of cytomegalovirus exposure and HLA in healthy donors. The assay was immunoSEQ multiplex PCR, and TCRdb's table has in-frame clones only and misses some. This sample carries fewer than 200,000 clones, roughly 86% of them seen once, and the ten largest clones take 6% to 8.5%. Sequencing was done on a sample of PBMCs. The source of these receptors is a man aged 25 to 40 in good health and CMV-seropositive.

The chain has TRBV5-3 and TRBJ1-5, with D possibly being TRBD1 (5 bases). TRBV5-3 is designated an ORF whose function remains uncertain. V shed 6 bases and J shed 4 bases, with 11 bases lying between them. The CDR3 has 13 amino acids. CDR3 amino acids: CARKQGFNQPQHF. The CDR3 DNA reads as TGTGCCAGAAAGCAGGGCTTTAATCAGCCCCAGCATTTT.

V is TRBV10-3 and J is TRBJ2-1, with 9 nucleotides matching TRBD2. Trimming at V came to 4 bases and at J to 10 bases, leaving 2 bases not matched to a gene. CDR3 size: 12 residues. Germline V lookup: CDR1 ENHRY, CDR2 SYGVKD. The CDR3 coding sequence is TGTGCCATCAGTGTTAGCGGGAGCGAGCAGTTCTTC. Translated, it gives CAISVSGSEQFF.